This T cell receptor (beta chain) originates from a study of OX40 agonist ivuxolimab in advanced cancers. Study-level background: Patients were dosed with the agonistic anti-OX40 (CD134) antibody ivuxolimab. Subjects had a mean age of 60 years, with a range of 23 to 79; more than 70% were male.

Findings and limits, study-wide: CD8+ T cells (on average) carried more expanded clones than CD4+ T cells.

Profiling relied on immunoSEQ multiplex PCR, and the TCRdb table lists in-frame clones only, not all of them. The repertoire holds some 18,000 clones, with around 83% as singletons. About this clone itself: Its cognate antigen is unknown.

This TCR was sampled from an adult with an advanced solid tumor such as melanoma, head and neck, liver or kidney cancer. The starting material was CD4+ or CD8+ T cells sorted from blood, obtained in a trial of the OX40 agonist ivuxolimab.

The CDR3: CASSWDRDLSYEQYF. CDR3 coding DNA: TGTGCCAGCAGCTGGGACAGGGACCTCTCCTACGAGCAGTACTTC. The genes are TRBV7-9 and TRBJ2-7; 9 bases match TRBD1. The CDR3 covers 15 residues. In germline, CDR1 is SEHNR, CDR2 FQNEAQ (reference sequence). The ends lost 4 bases at V and 0 bases at J; junction bases unmatched: 4.